The 23 T cell receptor beta chains below all came from one sample that was sequenced in a study of T cell responses to AZD1222 COVID-19 vaccine. Using immunoSEQ multiplex PCR, the repertoire was profiled, and TCRdb retains in-frame clones only, with some absent. The table has 150,000 to 250,000 clones, just over 90% seen once. The sample was peripheral blood, taken 28 days after the second AZD1222 dose. Receptors originate from an adult who received the AZD1222 COVID-19 vaccine.

The chain has TRBV13 and TRBJ2-5; perhaps D is TRBD1 or TRBD2 (6 bases each). Germline assignment: CDR1 PRHDT and CDR2 FYEKMQ (reference sequence). V dropped 5 bases and J dropped 5 bases, with 21 bases sitting between them. This CDR3 is 16 amino acids long. The CDR3 bases are TGTGCCAGCAGCGGGAATGCGGGCCGGAGGGGGGAGACCCAGTACTTC. Translating gives CASSGNAGRRGETQYF.

The gene calls are TRBV18 and TRBJ1-6; D is undetermined. This CDR3 has 16 residues. Germline V lookup: CDR1 KGHSH, CDR2 LQKENI. V was clipped by 2 bases and J by 0 bases, with 8 bases between them. This CDR3 is CASSPEASSYNSPLHF. CDR3 nucleotide sequence: TGTGCCAGCTCACCAGAGGCAAGCTCCTATAATTCACCCCTCCACTTT. The variable domain in full, completed from reference TRBV18 and TRBJ1-6, reads NAGVMQNPRHLVRRRGQEARLRCSPMKGHSHVYWYRQLPEEGLKFMVYLQKENIIDESGMPKERFSAEFPKEGPSILRIQQVVRGDSAAYFCASSPEASSYNSPLHFGNGTRLTVT.

The chain joins TRBV6-1 to TRBJ2-5; D not resolved. The CDR3 runs to 13 residues. V gave up 1 base and J gave up 0 bases, with 3 bases separating them. CDR1 and CDR2 (germline): MNHNS, SASEGT. The CDR3 loop is CASSEVDQETQYF. The CDR3 DNA follows: TGTGCCAGCAGTGAAGTAGACCAAGAGACCCAGTACTTC.

The rearrangement joins TRBV19 to TRBJ1-1; 9 bases line up with TRBD1. Looked up from germline, CDR1 is LNHDA and CDR2 is SQIVND (reference sequence). The length of the CDR3 is 14 residues. Trimming cost V 6 bases and J 5 bases; bases outside gene matches: 7. This chain's CDR3 is CASSLQGAKTEAFF. Written as DNA, the CDR3 is TGTGCCAGTAGCTTACAGGGGGCTAAGACTGAAGCTTTCTTT.

The rearrangement joins TRBV2 to TRBJ1-1; 9 nucleotides agree with TRBD1. After removal of 2 bases from V and 1 base from J, the junction contained 5 bases not matched to a gene. Germline V lookup: CDR1 SNHLY, CDR2 FYNNEI. The CDR3 length is 16 residues. The CDR3 DNA reads TGTGCCAGCAGTGAACGGGGACAGGGAACGAACACTGAAGCTTTCTTT. This sequence encodes CASSERGQGTNTEAFF.

The CDR3 DNA reads as TGTGCCAGCAGCGTAGGACAGACGGGGTACTATGGCTACACCTTC. Its protein is CASSVGQTGYYGYTF. The V gene is TRBV9, the J gene TRBJ1-2, with D possibly being TRBD1 (5 bases). The germline CDR1 and CDR2 sequences are SGDLS and YYNGEE. This CDR3 is built from 15 residues. Trimming removed 0 bases at V and 3 bases at J, with 12 bases between.

The J gene is TRBJ1-2, the V gene TRBV5-4; 7 bases agree with TRBD1. Germline CDR1 is SGHNT and CDR2 is YYREEE (reference sequence). There are 15 residues in the CDR3. The J segment lost 5 bases and the V segment lost 2 bases, leaving 9 bases of the junction unmatched. In DNA form, the CDR3 reads TGTGCCAGCAGCTTTAAACTAACAGGGGAGTATGGCTACACCTTC. Residues: CASSFKLTGEYGYTF.

The CDR3 bases are TGTGCTCTGCGCCCCACGCGTGAAAAACTGTTTTTT. Protein: CALRPTREKLFF. The chain recombines TRBV7-9 with TRBJ1-4; D ambiguous. This CDR3 comprises 12 residues. Per germline, CDR1 SEHNR and CDR2 FQNEAQ (reference sequence).

This chain links TRBV20-1 with TRBJ2-1; tentatively, D is TRBD2 (6 bases). V was cut by 3 bases and J by 0 bases, with 18 bases left in between. Germline V CDR1 and CDR2: DFQATT, SNEGSKA (reference sequence). The CDR3 runs 17 residues. CDR3 residues: CSASRAGRGSSYNEQFF. The CDR3 bases are TGCAGTGCTAGTAGAGCCGGGCGGGGCAGCTCCTACAATGAGCAGTTCTTC.

The chain carries TRBV3-1 (or the pseudogene TRBV3-2) and TRBJ2-7; D gene ambiguous. This CDR3 contains 14 residues. Trimming stripped 1 base from V and 1 base from J, with 8 bases between. Germline V gene data show CDR1 as LGHDT and CDR2 as YNNKEL (reference sequence). This CDR3 reads CASSQGVQSYEQYF. The CDR3 nucleotides read TGTGCCAGCAGCCAAGGCGTCCAGTCCTACGAGCAGTACTTC.

This clone appeared a single time. This chain uses TRBV28 with TRBJ1-1; D gene ambiguous. Deletions cut 9 bases from V and 4 bases from J, with 12 bases between. This CDR3 is 12 amino acids long. Germline V gene lookup returns CDR1 MDHEN and CDR2 SYDVKM. The CDR3 sequence: CASQYRGTEAFF. The CDR3 coding sequence is TGTGCCAGTCAATACCGGGGCACTGAAGCTTTCTTT.

J is TRBJ1-5 and V is TRBV28; D unresolved. Trimming took off 8 bases at V and 4 bases at J, with 9 bases between the two ends. Germline-derived CDR1 and CDR2 are MDHEN and SYDVKM. This CDR3 contains 12 residues. The CDR3 sequence is CASPGRNQPQHF. For the CDR3, the DNA is TGTGCCAGCCCGGGGAGAAATCAGCCCCAGCATTTT.

The gene calls are TRBV6-5 and TRBJ2-7; 8 nucleotides line up with TRBD2. The CDR3 is 14 residues long. Germline-derived CDR1 and CDR2 are MNHEY and SVGAGI. V lost 6 bases and J lost 9; bases outside the gene matches: 13. CDR3 protein: CASSPAGVITGQYF. CDR3 DNA: TGTGCCAGCAGCCCAGCGGGAGTAATTACAGGGCAGTACTTC.

This chain uses TRBV6-5 with TRBJ2-2; D remains unclear. In germline, CDR1 is MNHEY, CDR2 SVGAGI. The CDR3 is made up of 14 amino acids. V gave up 11 bases and J gave up 0 bases, with 13 bases separating them. This CDR3 is CAGRLGPNTGELFF. CDR3 bases: TGTGCCGGCCGTTTAGGCCCGAACACCGGGGAGCTGTTTTTT.

This sequence joins TRBV30 and TRBJ1-3; TRBD1 matches at 8 bases. CDR3 length: 15 residues. Germline V gene sequence: CDR1 GTSNPN, CDR2 SVGIG (reference sequence). The V gene end was trimmed by 5 bases and the J gene end by 3 bases; junction bases not matched to a gene: 9. In nucleotides, the CDR3 is TGTGCCTGGCGGACCCAGGGGGCAAGTGGAAACACCATATATTTT. Translation gives CAWRTQGASGNTIYF.

The J gene is TRBJ2-7, the V gene TRBV13, with TRBD1 matching over 8 bases. From germline, CDR1 is PRHDT and CDR2 FYEKMQ (reference sequence). This CDR3 is 14 amino acids long. V was clipped by 1 base and J by 6 bases; unmatched bases: 5. The CDR3, as DNA: TGTGCCAGCAGCTTAGAGGGGACAGGAGGCGAGCAGTACTTC. It encodes CASSLEGTGGEQYF.

The rearrangement uses TRBV2 and TRBJ1-5; D not resolved. The CDR3 is 16 amino acids. Germline CDR1 SNHLY, CDR2 FYNNEI. V was trimmed by 3 bases and J by 0 bases, leaving 12 bases between them. The DNA of the CDR3 is TGTGCCAGCAGTGATGAAGGGTTACTTAGCAATCAGCCCCAGCATTTT. It codes for CASSDEGLLSNQPQHF.

V gene TRBV28 combines with J gene TRBJ2-3; D call uncertain. Trimming shortened V by 6 bases and J by 4 bases, and 23 bases separated the two germline ends. Germline V gives CDR1 MDHEN, CDR2 SYDVKM. This CDR3 is 17 amino acids long. The CDR3 nucleotides read TGTGCCAGCAGACCTACCCGACGAGTAAGGGTTCCAGATACGCAGTATTTT. Protein product: CASRPTRRVRVPDTQYF.

This clone came up once. The chain employs TRBV5-5 and TRBJ1-2, with D hard to call. V dropped 9 bases and J dropped 5 bases, with 17 bases sitting between them. The CDR3 has 13 amino acids. The germline V gene has CDR1 SGHKS and CDR2 YYEKEE (reference sequence). The CDR3 nucleotides are TGTGCCACCTCACCCTTGGCAGTATATGGCTACACCTTC. It encodes CATSPLAVYGYTF.

This rearrangement joins TRBV9 to TRBJ2-3; 7 nucleotides match TRBD2. The CDR3 is 14 amino acids. With V trimmed by 4 bases and J by 2 bases, 4 bases remained unmatched. Germline V lookup: CDR1 SGDLS, CDR2 YYNGEE. The CDR3 spells CASSPGTTTDTQYF. CDR3 DNA: TGTGCCAGCAGCCCCGGGACTACCACAGATACGCAGTATTTT.

The chain links TRBV5-5 to TRBJ1-2, with D unclear. This CDR3 has 13 amino acids. With 1 base removed from V and 8 bases from J, the gap between germline ends came to 12 bases. Germline V gives CDR1 SGHKS, CDR2 YYEKEE (reference sequence). CDR3 DNA: TGTGCCAGCAGCTTGAGAGAAGGGCGCGGCTACACCTTC. Translated, it gives CASSLREGRGYTF.

This chain connects TRBV9 to TRBJ2-7; no definite D call. V was clipped by 4 bases and J by 2 bases, with 10 bases between them. In germline, CDR1 is SGDLS, CDR2 YYNGEE. The CDR3 extends over 13 amino acids. The CDR3 loop reads CASSPEETYEQYF. The DNA for the CDR3 is TGTGCCAGCAGCCCCGAGGAGACCTACGAGCAGTACTTC.

The chain employs TRBV28 and TRBJ2-3, with D unresolved. Germline CDR1 MDHEN, CDR2 SYDVKM. The CDR3 has 16 residues. V was clipped by 5 bases and J by 1 base, with 16 bases between them. CDR3 region: CASSPLIERGTDTQYF. As DNA, the CDR3 is TGTGCCAGCAGTCCTCTGATCGAGCGAGGCACAGATACGCAGTATTTT.